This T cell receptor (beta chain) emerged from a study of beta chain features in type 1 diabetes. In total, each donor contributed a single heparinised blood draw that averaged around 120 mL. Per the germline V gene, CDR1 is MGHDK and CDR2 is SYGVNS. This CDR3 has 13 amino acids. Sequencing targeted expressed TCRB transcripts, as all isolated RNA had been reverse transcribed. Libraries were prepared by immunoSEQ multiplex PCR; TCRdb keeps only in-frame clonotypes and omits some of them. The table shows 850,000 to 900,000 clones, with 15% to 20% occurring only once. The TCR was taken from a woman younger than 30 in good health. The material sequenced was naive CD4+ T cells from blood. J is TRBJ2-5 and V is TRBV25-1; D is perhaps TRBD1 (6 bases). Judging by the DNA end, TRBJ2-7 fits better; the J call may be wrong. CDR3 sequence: CASSVHREDEQYF. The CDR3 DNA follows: TGTGCCAGCAGTGTTCACAGGGAAGACGAGCAGTACTTC.